One and the same sample provided the 12 T cell receptor beta chains below, sequenced in a study of persistence of HIV-infected CD4 T cells. The libraries were made with immunoSEQ version 4 in survey mode. Sequencing used immunoSEQ multiplex PCR; TCRdb keeps in-frame clones, though not all of them. The data hold roughly 28,000 clones, with roughly three quarters observed a single time. The stimulus was lysate of CMV-infected fibroblasts, about 10 ug/mL. CD40L/CD69 double-negative CD45RO-high memory CD4+ T cells were collected. Their antigens are not known. The material was CD4+ T cells sorted from PBMCs after approximately 20-hour stimulation, obtained from a patient who received antiretroviral therapy. All receptors derive from an adult woman with HIV who was CMV-seropositive.

As regards this clone: At one end the junction does not follow the germline gene, possibly because of a read error. V and J are TRBV18 and TRBJ2-4; the D gene is possibly TRBD2 (6 bases). Germline lookup yields CDR1 KGHSH and CDR2 LQKENI. The CDR3 totals 12 residues. CDR3 residues: CTSSPPGDIQYF. DNA for the CDR3: TGTACCAGCTCACCGCCGGGAGACATTCAGTACTTC.

This chain uses TRBV2 with TRBJ2-5; possibly TRBD2 for D (5 bases). V was cut by 2 bases and J by 2 bases, with 15 bases left in between. Germline V gene lookup returns CDR1 SNHLY and CDR2 FYNNEI. The CDR3 is 16 residues long. As DNA, the CDR3 is TGTGCCAGCAGTGAAAGGGTGGGAAGAGGGCAAGAGACCCAGTACTTC. Residues: CASSERVGRGQETQYF.

The J gene is TRBJ2-7, the V gene TRBV2, with D unclear. Germline CDR1 and CDR2: SNHLY and FYNNEI. CDR3 length: 12 residues. V lost 6 bases and J lost 2, with 8 bases in between. Here the CDR3 reads CASRFSTYEQYV. The CDR3 DNA is TGTGCCAGCAGGTTCAGCACCTACGAGCAGTACGTC.

The rearrangement uses TRBV24-1 and TRBJ1-5; a possible D gene is TRBD1 (6 bases). There are 14 residues in the CDR3. Germline values: CDR1 KGHDR, CDR2 SFDVKD. Trimming pared 5 bases from V and 1 base from J, leaving 8 bases between. The chain's CDR3 is CATSAGVSNQPQHF. The CDR3 nucleotides read TGTGCCACCAGTGCAGGGGTGAGCAATCAGCCCCAGCATTTT.

The gene calls are TRBV5-1 and TRBJ1-2, with a possible D match to TRBD1 (5 bases). The CDR3 has 15 residues. Germline V gives CDR1 SGHRS, CDR2 YFSETQ. Trimming removed 1 base from V and 0 bases from J, with 10 bases in between. The CDR3: CASSLSAGTNYGYTF. The CDR3 DNA sequence: TGCGCCAGCAGCTTGTCTGCAGGGACTAACTATGGCTACACCTTC.

V and J are TRBV5-1 and TRBJ2-5; TRBD2 aligns across 12 bases. Germline CDR1 is SGHRS and CDR2 is YFSETQ. The CDR3 spans 13 residues. Trimming at V came to 7 bases and at J to 2 bases, leaving 0 bases not matched to a gene. DNA for the CDR3: TGCGCCAGCGGACTAGCGGGGCAAGAGACCCAGTACTTC. Amino acids: CASGLAGQETQYF.

This chain uses TRBV27 with TRBJ1-2; D gene uncertain. V was clipped by 0 bases and J by 5 bases, with 10 bases between them. The CDR3 is 14 amino acids. CDR1 is MNHEY and CDR2 is SMNVEV in the germline V gene (reference sequence). The CDR3, as DNA: TGTGCCAGCAGTTTATCGATCTCGTTATATGGCTACACCTTC. Amino acids: CASSLSISLYGYTF.

The rearrangement uses TRBV7-9 and TRBJ1-2; perhaps TRBD1 as D (5 bases). The CDR3 runs to 14 residues. V lost 5 bases and J lost 2, with 12 bases in between. Germline assignment: CDR1 SEHNR and CDR2 FQNEAQ (reference sequence). The CDR3 region is CASSQMGGNYGYTF. The CDR3 region has the DNA TGTGCCAGCAGCCAGATGGGGGGAAACTATGGCTACACCTTC.

This clone was seen once. The CDR3 nucleotides read TGCGCCAGCGGACCTATAGCGGGGGGACCCACAGATACGCAGTATTTT. It encodes CASGPIAGGPTDTQYF. J is TRBJ2-3 and V is TRBV5-1; TRBD2 matches at 10 bases. Germline CDR1 SGHRS, CDR2 YFSETQ. The CDR3 extends over 16 amino acids. Trimming at V came to 7 bases and at J to 2 bases, leaving 10 bases not matched to a gene.

This sequence joins TRBV12-5 and TRBJ2-5; D gene unclear. The CDR3 runs 13 residues. The germline V gene encodes CDR1 LGHNT and CDR2 FRNRAP. V was shortened by 7 bases and J by 5 bases, with 14 bases between the two germline ends. CDR3 coding DNA: TGTGCTAGTGCCTGGCTAGGGTTGGAGACCCAGTACTTC. This gives the protein CASAWLGLETQYF.

The V gene is TRBV6-5, the J gene TRBJ1-6, with D possibly matching TRBD1 (5 bases). CDR1 MNHEY and CDR2 SVGAGI come from the germline V gene. V was cut by 10 bases and J by 10 bases, with 20 bases left in between. The CDR3 sequence is 14 residues long. This CDR3 reads CATQTGTGKSPLHF. Written as DNA, the CDR3 is TGTGCCACTCAAACCGGGACCGGCAAATCACCCCTCCACTTT.

The gene calls are TRBV27 and TRBJ1-2; 7 bases align to TRBD1. V trimming: 4 bases; J trimming: 8 bases; junction bases outside the gene matches: 10. Per the germline V gene, CDR1 is MNHEY and CDR2 is SMNVEV (reference sequence). This CDR3 contains 14 residues. CDR3 in DNA: TGTGCCAGCAGTTCCTCGCACAGGGGTAGAGGCTACACCTTC. Protein: CASSSSHRGRGYTF.